This TCR beta chain was identified in a study of CD8 T cells in ankylosing spondylitis. TCRdb re-analysed the 5' RACE reads in MiXCR, keeping a single row per CDR3 protein. The repertoire holds about 150,000 distinct CDR3 sequences, with roughly 44% as singletons. The sample consisted of synovial fluid, either unsorted or a sorted T cell fraction (not recorded which). The origin of this receptor is a male donor with ankylosing spondylitis.

CDR3 nucleotide sequence: TGTGCCAGCAGCGAGGGGTATCGGCAGCCCCAGCATTTT. Protein: CASSEGYRQPQHF. The chain combines TRBV9 with TRBJ1-5; D possibly corresponds to TRBD1 (5 bases). This CDR3 region has 13 residues. Germline V gene data show CDR1 as SGDLS and CDR2 as YYNGEE. V lost 3 bases, J lost 7 bases, and 11 bases lay in between.